What follows are 27 T cell receptor beta chains derived from one specimen sequenced in a study of early stage breast cancer tumors. Produced via immunoSEQ multiplex PCR; TCRdb's table is partial and in-frame only. The data contain 50,000 to 65,000 clones, about 80% of them singletons. Sequencing was done on a sample of blood. The source of these receptors is a person between 30 and 45 years old with breast cancer.

The chain couples TRBV2 to TRBJ1-1; D is ambiguous. CDR1 and CDR2 from the germline V gene are SNHLY and FYNNEI. V was cut by 8 bases and J by 4 bases, with 14 bases left in between. The CDR3 extends over 13 amino acids. CDR3 DNA: TGTGCCAGCTTCCCGGGTGTAATCACTGAAGCTTTCTTT. This codes for CASFPGVITEAFF.

The rearrangement joins TRBV29-1 to TRBJ2-1; D assignment may be TRBD1 or TRBD2 (6 bases each). Trimming took off 7 bases at V and 7 bases at J, with 20 bases between the two ends. The CDR3 is made up of 14 amino acids. Germline CDR1 reads SQVTM; CDR2 reads ANQGSEA. This CDR3 reads CSGGHHQGRNEQFF. The CDR3 DNA is TGCAGCGGGGGACACCACCAGGGGAGGAATGAGCAGTTCTTC.

This clone was counted between two and nine times. This chain connects TRBV12-5 to TRBJ2-1; the match to TRBD2 covers 10 bases. This CDR3 is 13 amino acids long. The V and J ends lost 6 bases and 8 bases, in that order; junction bases with no gene match: 4. Germline CDR1 reads LGHNT; CDR2 reads FRNRAP. The CDR3 coding sequence is TGTGCTAGTGGCCCTAGCGGGAGCGATGAGCAGTTCTTC. Its translation: CASGPSGSDEQFF.

This clone was seen just once. The gene calls are TRBV7-8 and TRBJ1-5, with D maybe TRBD1 (6 bases). The CDR3 runs to 15 residues. Germline loops: CDR1 SGHVS, CDR2 FQNEAQ. V was clipped by 1 base and J by 5 bases, with 12 bases between them. CDR3 DNA: TGTGCCAGCAGCTTAGACCCGGACAGAGATCAGCCCCAGCATTTT. Translated: CASSLDPDRDQPQHF.

The V call is TRBV11-2, the J call TRBJ2-7; the match to TRBD2 covers 13 bases. V lost 3 bases and J lost 5; bases outside the gene matches: 4. Germline-derived CDR1 and CDR2 are SGHAT and FQNNGV. The CDR3 runs to 15 residues. The CDR3 sequence is CASSLGTSGTHEQYF. CDR3 DNA sequence: TGTGCCAGCAGCTTGGGGACTAGCGGGACCCACGAGCAGTACTTC.

The chain joins TRBV7-2 to TRBJ1-3; perhaps TRBD1 as D (6 bases). CDR1 and CDR2 (germline): SGHTA, FQGNSA. The CDR3 spans 16 residues. The V and J ends lost 1 base and 3 bases respectively, with 13 bases between them. The CDR3 DNA reads as TGTGCCAGCAGCTTAGGCGCAGGGGTGCGTGGAAACACCATATATTTT. It specifies CASSLGAGVRGNTIYF.

This chain uses TRBV4-2 with TRBJ2-1; D possibly corresponds to TRBD2 (5 bases). The germline gives CDR1 LGHNA, CDR2 YNFKEQ. The CDR3 runs to 15 residues. V lost 0 bases to trimming and J lost 6 bases, with 12 bases between them. As DNA, the CDR3 is TGTGCCAGCAGCCAAGACGGGATCGAAGGCAATGAGCAGTTCTTC. Translated, it gives CASSQDGIEGNEQFF.

This clone was counted only a few times. The V and J genes are TRBV6-1 and TRBJ1-2; perhaps TRBD1 as D (6 bases). The CDR3 length is 15 residues. V lost 7 bases and J 4 bases, leaving 19 bases between the germline ends. Germline CDR1 reads MNHNS; CDR2 reads SASEGT. The CDR3 here is CASTLQGEGSYGYTF. In DNA form, the CDR3 reads TGTGCCAGCACCCTACAGGGAGAAGGTAGCTATGGCTACACCTTC.

This sequence joins TRBV7-2 and TRBJ1-5, with a tentative D call TRBD1 (5 bases). Germline assignment: CDR1 SGHTA and CDR2 FQGNSA. The ends were cut back, 1 base at V and 2 bases at J, with 6 bases in the middle. The CDR3 length is 14 residues. CDR3 bases: TGTGCCAGCAGCTTAGTACAGGGCAATCAGCCCCAGCATTTT. Amino acids: CASSLVQGNQPQHF.

The chain employs TRBV30 and TRBJ2-5; D gene unclear. The germline V and J ends were trimmed by 0 bases and 6 bases, with 11 bases remaining between them. The germline V gene has CDR1 GTSNPN and CDR2 SVGIG (reference sequence). This CDR3 region has 13 residues. For the CDR3, the DNA is TGTGCCTGGAGTGTGGGTAGCAGGAAGACCCAGTACTTC. Its protein is CAWSVGSRKTQYF.

The rearrangement uses TRBV4-3 and TRBJ2-2, with D maybe TRBD2 (5 bases). Germline assignment: CDR1 LGHNA and CDR2 YSLEER. Trimming left V 0 bases short and J 7 bases short, with 18 bases between. The CDR3 spans 17 residues. CDR3: CASSQDRAPRGHGELFF. The CDR3 DNA reads TGCGCCAGCAGCCAAGATCGCGCTCCCCGAGGGCACGGGGAGCTGTTTTTT.

The chain couples TRBV27 to TRBJ2-1, with TRBD2 matching 10 bases. V was pared by 6 bases and J by 1 base, with 6 bases of the junction left unmatched. Germline values: CDR1 MNHEY, CDR2 SMNVEV (reference sequence). The CDR3 is 16 amino acids. CDR3 nucleotide sequence: TGTGCCAGCAGAAGTTCTAGCGGGAGATCCTACAATGAGCAGTTCTTC. Its translation is CASRSSSGRSYNEQFF.

The rearrangement uses TRBV7-2 and TRBJ2-3; no clear D gene. V was cut by 7 bases and J by 0 bases, with 8 bases left in between. The CDR3 sequence is 13 residues long. Germline V CDR1 and CDR2: SGHTA, FQGNSA. The CDR3 DNA sequence: TGTGCCAGCAAAACCGGAAGCACAGATACGCAGTATTTT. It yields the protein CASKTGSTDTQYF.

The CDR3 region is CASRAPGGDTQYF. The CDR3 DNA follows: TGTGCCAGCAGGGCCCCGGGAGGAGATACGCAGTATTTT. The chain carries TRBV6-5 and TRBJ2-3, with 7 bases fitting TRBD2. V trimming: 6 bases; J trimming: 5 bases; junction bases outside the gene matches: 5. Germline CDR1 and CDR2: MNHEY and SVGAGI. This CDR3 comprises 13 residues.

This rearrangement joins TRBV5-5 to TRBJ1-5; a possible D gene is TRBD1 (5 bases). The CDR3 consists of 17 residues. Germline loops: CDR1 SGHKS, CDR2 YYEKEE (reference sequence). Trimming left V 0 bases short and J 6 bases short, with 19 bases between. The CDR3 loop is CASSLGEGEKRGQPQHF. As DNA, the CDR3 is TGTGCCAGCAGCTTGGGAGAAGGGGAGAAGAGGGGTCAGCCCCAGCATTTT.

The count of this clone is one. The chain is built from TRBV30 and TRBJ1-2; D gene ambiguous. Germline V gives CDR1 GTSNPN, CDR2 SVGIG (reference sequence). The CDR3 is 14 amino acids. Trimming cost V 0 bases and J 6 bases, with 14 bases left between them. The CDR3 protein is CAWSVSMGSDGYTF. CDR3 nucleotide sequence: TGTGCCTGGAGTGTATCGATGGGTTCGGATGGCTACACCTTC.

The chain is built from TRBV11-2 and TRBJ2-5; no firm D call. There are 14 residues in the CDR3. Per the germline V gene, CDR1 is SGHAT and CDR2 is FQNNGV. V lost 5 bases and J 0 bases, leaving 10 bases between the germline ends. The chain's CDR3 is CASSPRVDQETQYF. CDR3 DNA sequence: TGTGCCAGCAGCCCCAGAGTAGACCAAGAGACCCAGTACTTC.

The V gene is TRBV2, the J gene TRBJ1-6; the D is unclear. The CDR3 loop spans 11 amino acids. V was clipped by 4 bases and J by 9 bases, with 4 bases between them. CDR1 and CDR2 from the germline V gene are SNHLY and FYNNEI. CDR3 sequence (DNA): TGTGCCAGCAGTGGGACTTCACCCCTCCACTTT. It specifies CASSGTSPLHF.

The gene calls are TRBV10-2 and TRBJ2-5; 14 bases are a match to TRBD2. Trimming at V came to 2 bases and at J to 4 bases, leaving 0 bases not matched to a gene. The CDR3 is 15 amino acids. The germline V gene has CDR1 WSHSY and CDR2 SAAADI. The CDR3 DNA reads TGCGCCAGCAGTGAGGGACTAGCGGGAGGAGAGACCCAGTACTTC. This gives the protein CASSEGLAGGETQYF.

V and J are TRBV18 and TRBJ2-1; D is perhaps TRBD2 (7 bases). CDR1 and CDR2 (germline): KGHSH, LQKENI. V lost 3 bases and J 8 bases, leaving 29 bases between the germline ends. The CDR3 length is 19 residues. The CDR3 nucleotides are TGTGCCAGCTCACCTCTCCCCCCAGGGGCTGGGACTATCGGGCATGAGCAGTTCTTC. This codes for CASSPLPPGAGTIGHEQFF.

The chain uses TRBV5-1 and TRBJ2-7, with 9 positions matching TRBD1. CDR1 and CDR2 from the germline V gene are SGHRS and YFSETQ. The V segment lost 2 bases and the J segment 5 bases; nucleotides outside the gene matches: 8. The length of the CDR3 is 15 residues. In DNA, the CDR3 is TGCGCCAGCAGCTTACTACAGGGGGCAACAAACGAGCAGTACTTC. This gives the protein CASSLLQGATNEQYF.

A few counts support this clone. The chain carries TRBV28 and TRBJ2-4; D perhaps matches TRBD1 (5 bases). Germline loops: CDR1 MDHEN, CDR2 SYDVKM. Trimming took 4 bases from V and 1 from J, leaving 5 bases between them. This CDR3 is 13 amino acids long. The chain's CDR3 is CASSSGAKNIQYF. The CDR3 coding sequence is TGTGCCAGCAGTTCAGGGGCCAAAAACATTCAGTACTTC. The complete variable domain, with remaining parts taken from reference TRBV28 and TRBJ2-4, reads DVKVTQSSRYLVKRTGEKVFLECVQDMDHENMFWYRQDPGLGLRLIYFSYDVKMKEKGDIPEGYSVSREKKERFSLILESASTNQTSMYLCASSSGAKNIQYFGAGTRLSVL.

J is TRBJ2-3 and V is TRBV5-6; 13 bases map to TRBD2. This CDR3 has 18 residues. J was trimmed by 3 bases and V by 4 bases; bases with no gene match: 11. Germline CDR1 reads SGHDT; CDR2 reads YYEEEE. The CDR3 sequence: CASSLRTSGSGGTDTQYF. Written as DNA, the CDR3 is TGTGCCAGCAGCCTAAGGACTAGCGGGAGCGGGGGGACAGATACGCAGTATTTT.

The CDR3 bases are TGCGCCAGCAGCCATTTGGGACTAGCGGGAGTCGATGAGCAGTTCTTC. Translated, it gives CASSHLGLAGVDEQFF. The chain carries TRBV4-1 and TRBJ2-1, with 14 bases fitting TRBD2. The CDR3 totals 16 residues. Per the germline V gene, CDR1 is MGHRA and CDR2 is YSYEKL. The V gene end was trimmed by 3 bases and the J gene end by 8 bases; junction bases not matched to a gene: 6.

The V call is TRBV5-6, the J call TRBJ2-7, with TRBD2 identical over 8 bases. The V gene end was trimmed by 1 base and the J gene end by 5 bases; junction bases not matched to a gene: 8. Germline V lookup: CDR1 SGHDT, CDR2 YYEEEE. This CDR3 comprises 15 residues. CDR3: CASSLSPGGPHEQYF. CDR3 nucleotides: TGTGCCAGCAGCTTGAGCCCGGGAGGGCCCCACGAGCAGTACTTC.

The V and J genes are TRBV2 and TRBJ1-6; tentative D call: TRBD1 (5 bases). V was cut by 3 bases and J by 5 bases, with 17 bases left in between. This CDR3 region has 17 residues. Germline V gives CDR1 SNHLY, CDR2 FYNNEI. The CDR3 coding sequence is TGTGCCAGCAGTGAGAAAACAGGACTTAAGAATAATTCACCCCTCCACTTT. This gives the protein CASSEKTGLKNNSPLHF.

This clone was counted once. The chain couples TRBV7-9 to TRBJ2-1, with TRBD2 matching 9 bases. The germline V gene has CDR1 SEHNR and CDR2 FQNEAQ (reference sequence). With 1 base clipped from V and 7 bases from J, the junction kept 5 bases outside the gene matches. This CDR3 contains 15 residues. DNA for the CDR3: TGTGCCAGCAGCTTAGTAGCGGGAGTGAGTAATGAGCAGTTCTTC. It yields the protein CASSLVAGVSNEQFF.